The 19 T cell receptor beta chains given below trace back to one sample, sequenced in a study of cytomegalovirus exposure and HLA in healthy donors. Libraries were prepared by immunoSEQ multiplex PCR; TCRdb keeps only in-frame clonotypes and omits some of them. The sample comprises some 80,000 clones, roughly 96% of which are singletons, and approximately 1.3% rests with the top ten. The material sequenced was PBMCs. These receptors all stem from a woman younger than 35 in good health and CMV-seronegative.

The rearrangement uses TRBV28 and TRBJ2-3; 9 positions agree with TRBD2. The J segment lost 1 base and the V segment lost 2 bases, leaving 1 base of the junction unmatched. The germline V gene encodes CDR1 MDHEN and CDR2 SYDVKM. The CDR3 is 15 amino acids. CDR3 coding DNA: TGTGCCAGCAGTTTAGCGGGAGGGGGCACAGATACGCAGTATTTT. It codes for CASSLAGGGTDTQYF.

This clone was recorded once. The V and J genes are TRBV9 and TRBJ2-1; TRBD2 is a possible D gene (6 bases). V lost 0 bases to trimming and J lost 4 bases, with 11 bases between them. The CDR3 spans 15 residues. The germline V gene encodes CDR1 SGDLS and CDR2 YYNGEE. The CDR3, as DNA: TGTGCCAGCAGCGTAGAACTAGCTGCGTACAATGAGCAGTTCTTC. Residues: CASSVELAAYNEQFF.

The CDR3 region is CASSYSMVDYNSPLHF. DNA of the CDR3: TGTGCCAGCAGTTACTCGATGGTAGACTATAATTCACCCCTCCACTTT. This chain joins TRBV6-6 and TRBJ1-6, with no clear D. CDR3 length: 16 amino acids. Germline CDR1 and CDR2: MNHNY and SVGAGI (reference sequence). Trimming took 0 bases from V and 3 from J, leaving 9 bases between them.

V usage is TRBV6-5 and J usage is TRBJ1-1, with TRBD1 as a possible D gene (5 bases). Germline V gene sequence: CDR1 MNHEY, CDR2 SVGAGI. The germline V and J ends were trimmed by 10 bases and 1 base, with 19 bases remaining between them. The CDR3 consists of 15 residues. The CDR3 DNA reads TGTGCCACCGAAACCTACCTGGGGCAGAACACTGAAGCTTTCTTT. Protein product: CATETYLGQNTEAFF.

This clone was observed once. J is TRBJ2-1 and V is TRBV7-9; TRBD2 matches at 9 bases. Germline values: CDR1 SEHNR, CDR2 FQNEAQ (reference sequence). This CDR3 has 18 residues. Unmatched junction bases numbered 11, after V lost 0 bases and J lost 5 bases. DNA for the CDR3: TGTGCCAGCAGCTTAGCGGGTCTAGCGGGATTAGGGGACAATGAGCAGTTCTTC. It translates to CASSLAGLAGLGDNEQFF.

The CDR3 loop reads CASGYRDTEAFF. The CDR3, as DNA: TGTGCCAGCGGATACAGGGACACTGAAGCTTTCTTT. J is TRBJ1-1 and V is TRBV28; D is possibly TRBD1 (6 bases). Trimming pared 8 bases from V and 3 bases from J, leaving 10 bases between. Germline values: CDR1 MDHEN, CDR2 SYDVKM. The CDR3 is 12 residues long.

The chain carries TRBV27 and TRBJ1-6; the D gene is possibly TRBD1 (5 bases). Germline-derived CDR1 and CDR2 are MNHEY and SMNVEV (reference sequence). This CDR3 region has 17 residues. CDR3 residues: CASGAGQPLSYNSPLHF. The CDR3 coding sequence is TGTGCTAGCGGGGCAGGACAACCCCTCTCCTATAATTCACCCCTCCACTTT.

The CDR3 here is CASSPWTDATNEKLFF. CDR3 DNA sequence: TGTGCCAGTAGCCCTTGGACAGATGCAACTAATGAAAAACTGTTTTTT. This chain links TRBV19 with TRBJ1-4; a weak D match, TRBD1 (6 bases). With 6 bases removed from V and 0 bases from J, the gap between germline ends came to 14 bases. Germline CDR1 LNHDA, CDR2 SQIVND (reference sequence). This CDR3 has 16 residues.

The rearrangement uses TRBV2 and TRBJ1-1; weak D call: TRBD1 (6 bases). The length of the CDR3 is 15 residues. Trimming removed 3 bases at V and 2 bases at J, with 13 bases between. CDR1 is SNHLY, CDR2 FYNNEI, per germline. The DNA for the CDR3 is TGTGCCAGCAGTGAGGGGGGGGCGAGAAACACTGAAGCTTTCTTT. It translates to CASSEGGARNTEAFF.

This clone turned up a few times. This sequence joins TRBV30 and TRBJ2-1; 7 nucleotides line up with TRBD2. The J segment lost 6 bases and the V segment lost 4 bases, leaving 9 bases of the junction unmatched. This CDR3 contains 14 residues. Germline V gives CDR1 GTSNPN, CDR2 SVGIG (reference sequence). CDR3: CAWTTDSGFNEQFF. CDR3 nucleotide sequence: TGTGCCTGGACGACCGATAGCGGGTTCAATGAGCAGTTCTTC.

The chain employs TRBV19 and TRBJ2-7; TRBD2 is a possible D gene (6 bases). Between the trimmed V and J ends, which lost 3 bases and 6 bases, there was a span of 12 bases. Germline V gene lookup returns CDR1 LNHDA and CDR2 SQIVND (reference sequence). The CDR3 is 13 amino acids. Here the CDR3 DNA reads TGTGCCAGTAGTATTGGAGGGATTCGCGAGCAGTACTTC. Encoded protein: CASSIGGIREQYF.

This chain links TRBV28 with TRBJ2-7; 9 bases agree with TRBD1. The CDR3 covers 15 residues. The germline CDR1 and CDR2 sequences are MDHEN and SYDVKM. Trimming cost V 2 bases and J 0 bases; bases outside gene matches: 2. The CDR3 loop reads CASSLGQGSSYEQYF. The CDR3, as DNA: TGTGCCAGCAGTTTAGGACAGGGGAGCTCCTACGAGCAGTACTTC.

The rearrangement joins TRBV5-1 to TRBJ2-3; D call uncertain. Germline CDR1 SGHRS, CDR2 YFSETQ. The CDR3 extends over 14 amino acids. V was clipped by 3 bases and J by 6 bases, with 14 bases between them. The CDR3 is CASSSETITDTQYF. The CDR3 DNA sequence: TGCGCCAGCAGCTCGGAAACTATCACGGATACGCAGTATTTT.

This chain connects TRBV6-5 to TRBJ1-2; possibly TRBD1 for D (5 bases). CDR3 length: 14 amino acids. Germline loops: CDR1 MNHEY, CDR2 SVGAGI. V lost 0 bases, J lost 4 bases, and 9 bases lay in between. In DNA, the CDR3 is TGTGCCAGCAGTTACTCGGGGGGGTCCTATGGCTACACCTTC. It is translated as CASSYSGGSYGYTF.

The chain is built from TRBV7-9 and TRBJ2-1; D remains ambiguous. Between the trimmed V and J ends, which lost 2 bases and 7 bases, there was a span of 3 bases. There are 11 residues in the CDR3. The germline CDR1 and CDR2 sequences are SEHNR and FQNEAQ (reference sequence). The CDR3 bases are TGTGCCAGCAGCTTACCGAATGAGCAGTTCTTC. This sequence encodes CASSLPNEQFF.

This chain uses TRBV28 with TRBJ2-7, with TRBD2 as a possible D gene (6 bases). Trimming shortened V by 2 bases and J by 5 bases, and 13 bases separated the two germline ends. Germline V gives CDR1 MDHEN, CDR2 SYDVKM. CDR3 length: 14 residues. The CDR3: CASSLPRSGDEQYF. CDR3 in DNA: TGTGCCAGCAGTTTACCCCGGTCGGGGGACGAGCAGTACTTC.

The J gene is TRBJ1-2, the V gene TRBV28; 9 nucleotides agree with TRBD1. The CDR3 is 14 residues long. With 6 bases clipped from V and 4 bases from J, the junction kept 6 bases outside the gene matches. Per germline, CDR1 MDHEN and CDR2 SYDVKM. CDR3: CASSPGQGSYGYTF. CDR3 bases: TGTGCCAGCAGCCCGGGACAGGGATCCTATGGCTACACCTTC.

The gene calls are TRBV12-5 and TRBJ2-1; TRBD2 is a possible D gene (7 bases). This CDR3 has 16 amino acids. V gave up 6 bases and J gave up 4 bases, with 19 bases separating them. Germline loops: CDR1 LGHNT, CDR2 FRNRAP. Here the CDR3 DNA reads TGTGCTAGTGGAAATAAGGGGGGGGCCCAATACAATGAGCAGTTCTTC. Translating gives CASGNKGGAQYNEQFF.

This chain joins TRBV27 and TRBJ1-5; no definite D call. This CDR3 region has 14 residues. Trimming shortened V by 3 bases and J by 4 bases, and 10 bases separated the two germline ends. Germline CDR1 reads MNHEY; CDR2 reads SMNVEV (reference sequence). The CDR3 DNA reads TGTGCCAGCAGTTTGAGTGGGCAGAATCAGCCCCAGCATTTT. Its translation is CASSLSGQNQPQHF.